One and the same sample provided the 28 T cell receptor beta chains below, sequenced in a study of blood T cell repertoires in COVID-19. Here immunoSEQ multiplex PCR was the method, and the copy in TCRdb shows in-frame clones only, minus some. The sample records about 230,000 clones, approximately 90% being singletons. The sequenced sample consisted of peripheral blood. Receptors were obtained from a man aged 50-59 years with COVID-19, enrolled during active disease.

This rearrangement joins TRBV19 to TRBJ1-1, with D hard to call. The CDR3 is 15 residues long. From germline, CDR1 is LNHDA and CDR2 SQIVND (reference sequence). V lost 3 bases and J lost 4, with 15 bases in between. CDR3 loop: CASSMWVPGGTEAFF. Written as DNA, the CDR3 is TGTGCCAGTAGTATGTGGGTGCCCGGCGGCACTGAAGCTTTCTTT.

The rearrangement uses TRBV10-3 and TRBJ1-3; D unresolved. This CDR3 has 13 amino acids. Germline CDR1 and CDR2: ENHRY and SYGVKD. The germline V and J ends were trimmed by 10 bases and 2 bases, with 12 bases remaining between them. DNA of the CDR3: TGTGCCACAAGGGAGCCTGCTGGAAACACCATATATTTT. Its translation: CATREPAGNTIYF.

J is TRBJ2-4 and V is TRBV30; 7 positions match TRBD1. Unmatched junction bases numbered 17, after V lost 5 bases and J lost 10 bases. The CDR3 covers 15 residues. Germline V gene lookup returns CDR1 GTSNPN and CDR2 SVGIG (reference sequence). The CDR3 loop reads CAWAPTGDSLTIQYF. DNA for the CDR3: TGTGCCTGGGCTCCGACCGGGGACAGCCTCACTATTCAGTACTTC.

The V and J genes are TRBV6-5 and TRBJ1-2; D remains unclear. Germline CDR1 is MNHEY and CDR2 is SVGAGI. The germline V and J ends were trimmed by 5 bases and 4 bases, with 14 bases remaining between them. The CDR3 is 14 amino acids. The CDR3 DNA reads TGTGCCAGCAGTAACCCGGGTTTGGGCTATGGCTACACCTTC. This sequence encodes CASSNPGLGYGYTF.

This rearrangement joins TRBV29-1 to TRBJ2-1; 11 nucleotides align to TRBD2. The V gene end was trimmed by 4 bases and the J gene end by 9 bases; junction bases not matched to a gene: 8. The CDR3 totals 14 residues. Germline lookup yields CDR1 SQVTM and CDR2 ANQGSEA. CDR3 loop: CSVARTSGLSEQFF. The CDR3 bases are TGCAGCGTTGCCAGGACTAGCGGGTTAAGTGAGCAGTTCTTC.

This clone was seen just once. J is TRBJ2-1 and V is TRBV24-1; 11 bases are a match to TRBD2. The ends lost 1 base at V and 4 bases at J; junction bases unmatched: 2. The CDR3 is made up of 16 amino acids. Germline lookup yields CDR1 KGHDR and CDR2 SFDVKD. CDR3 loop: CATSDFLAGGYNEQFF. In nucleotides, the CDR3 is TGTGCCACCAGTGATTTCCTAGCGGGGGGATACAATGAGCAGTTCTTC.

CDR3 sequence (DNA): TGTGCCACCAGCAGAGAGGCCCGCACCTACGAGCAGTACTTC. Its translation is CATSREARTYEQYF. This chain uses TRBV15 with TRBJ2-7; D unresolved. V lost 0 bases and J lost 2, with 8 bases in between. CDR3 size: 14 residues. CDR1 and CDR2 from the germline V gene are LNHNV and YYDKDF (reference sequence).

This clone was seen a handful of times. CDR3 coding DNA: TGTGCCTGGAACAGGGTTATGAACACTGAAGCTTTCTTT. The encoded protein is CAWNRVMNTEAFF. This chain links TRBV30 with TRBJ1-1; possible D gene TRBD1, 6 bases. CDR3 length equals 13 residues. Trimming removed 4 bases at V and 0 bases at J, with 9 bases between. The V gene's germline CDR1 is GTSNPN and CDR2 SVGIG (reference sequence).

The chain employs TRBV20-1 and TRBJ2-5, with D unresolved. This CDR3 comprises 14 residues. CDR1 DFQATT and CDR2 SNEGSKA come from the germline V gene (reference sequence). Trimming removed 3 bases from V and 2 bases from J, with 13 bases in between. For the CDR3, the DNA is TGCAGTGCTAGTGACTGGTCACTTCAAGAGACCCAGTACTTC. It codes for CSASDWSLQETQYF.

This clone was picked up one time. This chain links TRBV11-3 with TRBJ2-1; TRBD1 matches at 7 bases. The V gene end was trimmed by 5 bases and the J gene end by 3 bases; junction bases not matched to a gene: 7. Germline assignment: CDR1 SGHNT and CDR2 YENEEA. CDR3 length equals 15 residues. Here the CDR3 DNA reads TGTGCCAGCAGCCCACAAACAGGGGTCTACAATGAGCAGTTCTTC. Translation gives CASSPQTGVYNEQFF.

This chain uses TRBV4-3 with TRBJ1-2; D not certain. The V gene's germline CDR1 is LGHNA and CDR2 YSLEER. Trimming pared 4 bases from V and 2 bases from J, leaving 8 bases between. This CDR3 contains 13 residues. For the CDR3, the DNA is TGCGCCAGCAGCCCGACACGGAACTATGGCTACACCTTC. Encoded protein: CASSPTRNYGYTF.

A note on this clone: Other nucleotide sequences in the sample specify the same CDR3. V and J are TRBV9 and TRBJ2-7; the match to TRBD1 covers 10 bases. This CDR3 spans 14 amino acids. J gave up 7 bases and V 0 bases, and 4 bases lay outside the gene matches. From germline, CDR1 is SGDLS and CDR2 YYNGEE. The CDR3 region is CASSVGTGGREQYF. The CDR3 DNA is TGTGCCAGCAGCGTAGGGACAGGGGGTAGGGAGCAGTACTTC.

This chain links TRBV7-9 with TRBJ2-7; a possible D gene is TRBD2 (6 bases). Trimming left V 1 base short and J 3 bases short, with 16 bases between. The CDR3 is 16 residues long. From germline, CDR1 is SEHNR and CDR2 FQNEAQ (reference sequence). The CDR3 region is CASSLVAGPMIYEQYF. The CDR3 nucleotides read TGTGCCAGCAGCTTAGTTGCGGGACCCATGATCTACGAGCAGTACTTC.

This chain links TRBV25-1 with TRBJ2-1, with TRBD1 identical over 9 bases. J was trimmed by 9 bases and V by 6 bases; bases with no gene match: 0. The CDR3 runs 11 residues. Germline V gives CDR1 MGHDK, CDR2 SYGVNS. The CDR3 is CASRGQGEQFF. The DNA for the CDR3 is TGTGCCAGCAGGGGACAGGGTGAGCAGTTCTTC.

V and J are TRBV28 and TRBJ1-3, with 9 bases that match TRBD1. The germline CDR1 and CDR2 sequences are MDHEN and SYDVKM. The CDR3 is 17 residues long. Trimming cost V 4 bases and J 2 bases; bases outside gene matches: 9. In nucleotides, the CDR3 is TGTGCCAGCAGTTCCCCCACGACAGGGGGTCCTGGAAACACCATATATTTT. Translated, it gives CASSSPTTGGPGNTIYF.

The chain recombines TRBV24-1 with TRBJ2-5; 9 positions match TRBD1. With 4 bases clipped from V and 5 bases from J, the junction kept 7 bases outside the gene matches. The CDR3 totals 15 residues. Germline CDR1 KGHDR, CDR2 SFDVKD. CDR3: CATSDPGTGKETQYF. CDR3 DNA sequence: TGTGCCACCAGTGACCCTGGGACAGGGAAGGAGACCCAGTACTTC.

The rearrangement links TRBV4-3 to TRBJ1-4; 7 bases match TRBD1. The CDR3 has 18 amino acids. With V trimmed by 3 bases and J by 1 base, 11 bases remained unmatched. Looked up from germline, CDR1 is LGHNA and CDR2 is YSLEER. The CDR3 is CASSHLTGADITNEKLFF. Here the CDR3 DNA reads TGCGCCAGCAGCCACCTAACAGGGGCTGACATAACTAATGAAAAACTGTTTTTT.

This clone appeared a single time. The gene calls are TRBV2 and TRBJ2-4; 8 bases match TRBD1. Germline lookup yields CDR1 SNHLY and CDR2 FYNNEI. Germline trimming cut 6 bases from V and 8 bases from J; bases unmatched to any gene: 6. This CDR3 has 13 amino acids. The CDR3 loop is CASRGQGLDIQYF. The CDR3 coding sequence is TGTGCCAGCAGAGGACAGGGTTTGGACATTCAGTACTTC.

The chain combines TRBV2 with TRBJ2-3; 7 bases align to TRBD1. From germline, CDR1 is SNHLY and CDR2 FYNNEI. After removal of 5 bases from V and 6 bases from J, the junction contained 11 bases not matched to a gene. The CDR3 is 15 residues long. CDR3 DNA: TGTGCCAGCAGTCAGACAGGGACCGCTCAGGATACGCAGTATTTT. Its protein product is CASSQTGTAQDTQYF.

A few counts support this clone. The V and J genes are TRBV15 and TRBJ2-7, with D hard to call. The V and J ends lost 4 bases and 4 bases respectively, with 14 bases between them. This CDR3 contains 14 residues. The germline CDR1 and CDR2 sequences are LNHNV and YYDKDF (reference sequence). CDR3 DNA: TGTGCCACCAGCACCGGGTCCACCCAATACGAGCAGTACTTC. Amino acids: CATSTGSTQYEQYF.

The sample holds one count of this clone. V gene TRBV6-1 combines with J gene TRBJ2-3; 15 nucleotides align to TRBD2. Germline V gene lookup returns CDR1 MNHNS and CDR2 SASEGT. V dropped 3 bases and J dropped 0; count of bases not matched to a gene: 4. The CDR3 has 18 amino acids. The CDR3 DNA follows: TGTGCCAGCAGTGACGGACTAGCGGGGGGGACTAGCACAGATACGCAGTATTTT. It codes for CASSDGLAGGTSTDTQYF.

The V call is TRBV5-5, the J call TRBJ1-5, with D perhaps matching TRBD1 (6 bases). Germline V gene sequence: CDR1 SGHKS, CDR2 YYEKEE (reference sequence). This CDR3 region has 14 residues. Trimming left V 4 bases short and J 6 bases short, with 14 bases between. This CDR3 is CASSRAGGGQPQHF. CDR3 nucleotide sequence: TGTGCCAGCAGCAGGGCTGGGGGCGGTCAGCCCCAGCATTTT.

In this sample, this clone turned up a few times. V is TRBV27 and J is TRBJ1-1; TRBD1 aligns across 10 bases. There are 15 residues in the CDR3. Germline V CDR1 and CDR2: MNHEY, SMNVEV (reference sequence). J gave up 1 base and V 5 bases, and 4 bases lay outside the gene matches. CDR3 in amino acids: CASSRRDRGNTEAFF. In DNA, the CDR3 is TGTGCCAGCAGTCGGAGGGACAGGGGGAACACTGAAGCTTTCTTT.

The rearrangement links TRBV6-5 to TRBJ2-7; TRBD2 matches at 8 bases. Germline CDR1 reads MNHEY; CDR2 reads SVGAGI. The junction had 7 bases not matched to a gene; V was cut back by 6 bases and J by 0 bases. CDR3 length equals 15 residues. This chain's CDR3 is CASRAALAASYEQYF. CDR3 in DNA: TGTGCCAGCAGGGCCGCACTAGCGGCCTCCTACGAGCAGTACTTC.

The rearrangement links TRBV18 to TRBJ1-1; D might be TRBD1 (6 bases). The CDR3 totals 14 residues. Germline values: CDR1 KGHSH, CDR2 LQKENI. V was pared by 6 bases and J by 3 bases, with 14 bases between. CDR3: CASSTVGGDTEAFF. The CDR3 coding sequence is TGTGCCAGCTCGACGGTAGGGGGGGACACTGAAGCTTTCTTT.

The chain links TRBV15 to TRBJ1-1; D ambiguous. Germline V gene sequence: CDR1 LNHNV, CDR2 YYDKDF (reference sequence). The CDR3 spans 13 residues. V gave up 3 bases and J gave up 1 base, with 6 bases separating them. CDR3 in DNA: TGTGCCACCAGCAGGGAGGCGAACACTGAAGCTTTCTTT. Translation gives CATSREANTEAFF.

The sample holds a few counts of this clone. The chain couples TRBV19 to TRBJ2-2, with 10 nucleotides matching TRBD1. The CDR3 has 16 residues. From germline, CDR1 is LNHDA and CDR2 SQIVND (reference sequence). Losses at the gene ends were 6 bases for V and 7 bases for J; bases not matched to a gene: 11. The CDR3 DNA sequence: TGTGCCAGTAGGACAACCGGGACAGGGGTTCTCGGGGAGCTGTTTTTT. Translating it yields CASRTTGTGVLGELFF.

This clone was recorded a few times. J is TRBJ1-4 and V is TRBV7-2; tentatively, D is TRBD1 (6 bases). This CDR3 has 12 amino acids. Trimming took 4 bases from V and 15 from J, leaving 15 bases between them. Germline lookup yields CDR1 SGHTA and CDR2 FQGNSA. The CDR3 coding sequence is TGTGCCAGCAGCTCCCGTTCAGGGGTCTTGTTTTTT. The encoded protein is CASSSRSGVLFF.